This T cell receptor (beta chain) originates from a study of cytomegalovirus exposure and HLA in healthy donors (dated by TCRdb to 2017 to 2019). Study-level background: According to a later analysis, the 110 or so validation repertoires were produced on the same platform as the approximately 690 repertoires of the first cohort. A separate validation cohort of over a hundred different subjects was used in addition to the approximately 610-subject first cohort. The study aimed to test whether signatures of past pathogen exposure could be identified by cataloging public T cell receptors. To predict cytomegalovirus infection status, the study brought together high-throughput TCR immunosequencing, statistical association of individual TCRs with disease status, and machine learning. On the study overall, not on this receptor specifically: A few of the identified cytomegalovirus-associated TCR beta chains were confirmed in vitro to be specific for cytomegalovirus antigens. While some public TCRs were present in many individuals, most TCR sequences turned up only very rarely across donors. The study listed 150 to 200 TCR beta chains as associated with cytomegalovirus. All 120 or so repertoires were used to score co-occurrence in the validation cohort in a later analysis, because that analysis had no HLA typing for the cohort. Cytomegalovirus status was reported to be diagnosed by the classifier with high specificity and sensitivity in both the original and validation cohorts. The authors suggested that the approach could potentially be generalized to other disease states and immunological phenotypes. Subsequent analysis determined that TCRs grouped into clusters in the first cohort also showed a tendency toward co-occurrence across the 120 or so validation repertoires, and about 94% of cluster scores exceeded 0.

Donors formed part of the validation cohort, which comprised 120 subjects and was distinct from the first cohort of 550 to 850 subjects. Library creation used the immunoSEQ multiplex PCR assay. Per the source publication's procedure: A statistical classification framework was developed to diagnose cytomegalovirus status using the catalog of TCR beta chain sequences. In TCRdb, the immuneACCESS table is reduced to in-frame sequences with V and J assigned. These tables do not hold every clone; where another copy was compared, an unresolved V gene accounts for under half, and the others remain unexplained. V, J and clone size are taken as reported in that table, and D and trimming were inferred from the DNA itself. Present in this sample are 150,000 to 200,000 clones, around 85% of which were seen just once. Of the sample, approximately 2.3% is held by the ten largest clones. With regard to this clone: There is no known antigen for this receptor. No base-level quality is on record; no much larger clone is a single base apart.

The CDR3 goes from the cysteine to the phenylalanine over 12 residues. The kept DNA is CDR3 alone, 36 bases in frame from the first base. CDR1 and CDR2, per the germline V gene, are LGHNT and FRNRAP. The trim is 6 bases for V and 8 bases for J, with a gap of 13 bases between the germline ends. Material for sequencing was PBMCs. The chain joins TRBV12-5 to TRBJ1-2; TRBD1 is possibly the D segment (5 matching bases). This TCR derives from a young man in good health and CMV-seropositive. Here is the DNA: TGTGCTAGTGGGGCGGGGGGGGACGGCTACACCTTC. This encodes CASGAGGDGYTF.